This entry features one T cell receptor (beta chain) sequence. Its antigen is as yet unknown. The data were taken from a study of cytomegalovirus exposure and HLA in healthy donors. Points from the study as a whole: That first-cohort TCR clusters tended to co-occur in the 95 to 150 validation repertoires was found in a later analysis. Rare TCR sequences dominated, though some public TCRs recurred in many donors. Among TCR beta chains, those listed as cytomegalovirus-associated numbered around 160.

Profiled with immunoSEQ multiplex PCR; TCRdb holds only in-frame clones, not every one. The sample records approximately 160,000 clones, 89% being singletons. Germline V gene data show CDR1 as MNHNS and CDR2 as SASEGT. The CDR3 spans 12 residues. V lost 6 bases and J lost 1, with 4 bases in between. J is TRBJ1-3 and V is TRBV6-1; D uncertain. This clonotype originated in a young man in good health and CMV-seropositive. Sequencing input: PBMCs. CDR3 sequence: CASSGSGNTIYF. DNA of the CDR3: TGTGCCAGCAGCGGGTCTGGAAACACCATATATTTT.